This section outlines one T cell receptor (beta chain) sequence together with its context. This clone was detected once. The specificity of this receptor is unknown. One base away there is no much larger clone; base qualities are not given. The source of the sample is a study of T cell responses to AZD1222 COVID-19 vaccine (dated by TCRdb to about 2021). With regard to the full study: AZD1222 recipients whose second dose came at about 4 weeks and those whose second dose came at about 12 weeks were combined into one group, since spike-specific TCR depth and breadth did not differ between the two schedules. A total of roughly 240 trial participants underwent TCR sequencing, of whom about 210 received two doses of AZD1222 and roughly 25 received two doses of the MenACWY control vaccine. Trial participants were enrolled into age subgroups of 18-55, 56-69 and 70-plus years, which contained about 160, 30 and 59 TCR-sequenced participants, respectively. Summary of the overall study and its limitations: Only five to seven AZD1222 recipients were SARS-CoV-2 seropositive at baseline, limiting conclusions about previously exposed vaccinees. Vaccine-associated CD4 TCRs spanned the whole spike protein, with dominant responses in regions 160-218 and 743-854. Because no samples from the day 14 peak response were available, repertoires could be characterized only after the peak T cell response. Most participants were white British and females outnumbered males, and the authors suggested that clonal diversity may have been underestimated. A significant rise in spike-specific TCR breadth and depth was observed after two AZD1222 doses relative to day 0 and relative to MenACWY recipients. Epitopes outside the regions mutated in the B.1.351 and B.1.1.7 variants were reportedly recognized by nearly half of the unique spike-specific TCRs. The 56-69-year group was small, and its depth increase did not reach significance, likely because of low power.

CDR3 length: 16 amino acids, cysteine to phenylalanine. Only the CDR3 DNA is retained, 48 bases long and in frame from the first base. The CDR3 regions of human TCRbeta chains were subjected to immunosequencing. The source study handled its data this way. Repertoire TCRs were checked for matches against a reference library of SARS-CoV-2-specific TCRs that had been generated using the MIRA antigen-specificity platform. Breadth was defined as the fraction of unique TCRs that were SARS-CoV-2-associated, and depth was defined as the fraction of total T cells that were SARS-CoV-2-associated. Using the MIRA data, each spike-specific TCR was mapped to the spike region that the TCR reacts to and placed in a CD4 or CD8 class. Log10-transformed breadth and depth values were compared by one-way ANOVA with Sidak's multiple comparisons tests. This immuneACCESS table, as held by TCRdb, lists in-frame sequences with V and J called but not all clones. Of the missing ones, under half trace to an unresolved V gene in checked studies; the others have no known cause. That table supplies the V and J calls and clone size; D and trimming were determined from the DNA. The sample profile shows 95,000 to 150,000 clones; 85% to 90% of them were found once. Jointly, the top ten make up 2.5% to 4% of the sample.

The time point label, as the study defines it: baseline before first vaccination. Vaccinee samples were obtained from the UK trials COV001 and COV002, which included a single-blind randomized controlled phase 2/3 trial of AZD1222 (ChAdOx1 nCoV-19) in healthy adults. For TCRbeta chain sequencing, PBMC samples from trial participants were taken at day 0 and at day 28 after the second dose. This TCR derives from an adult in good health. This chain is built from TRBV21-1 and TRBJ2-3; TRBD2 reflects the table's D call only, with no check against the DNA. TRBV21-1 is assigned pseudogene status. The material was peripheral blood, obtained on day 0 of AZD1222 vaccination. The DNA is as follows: TGTGCCAGCAGCAAACCCGGGAGGGGGGGCACAGATACGCAGTATTTT. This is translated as CASSKPGRGGTDTQYF.